These 27 T cell receptor beta chains share one sample of origin, sequenced in a study of blood T cell repertoires in COVID-19. The method was immunoSEQ multiplex PCR; TCRdb's version includes in-frame clones alone and lacks a portion of them. The table has over 35,000 clones, 85% to 95% seen once. The specimen was peripheral blood. The receptor source for this set is a man aged 50-60 years with active COVID-19.

This clone was seen a single time. The CDR3 loop reads CASSLAGQGVSPNEQFF. In nucleotides, the CDR3 is TGCGCCAGCAGCTTGGCGGGACAGGGAGTTTCTCCTAATGAGCAGTTCTTC. V and J are TRBV5-1 and TRBJ2-1; 9 nucleotides match TRBD1. The CDR3 contains 17 residues. V lost 0 bases, J lost 7 bases, and 11 bases stayed unmatched. Germline V lookup: CDR1 SGHRS, CDR2 YFSETQ. Full variable domain (remainder filled in from reference TRBV5-1 and TRBJ2-1): KAGVTQTPRYLIKTRGQQVTLSCSPISGHRSVSWYQQTPGQGLQFLFEYFSETQRNKGNFPGRFSGRQFSNSRSEMNVSTLELGDSALYLCASSLAGQGVSPNEQFFGPGTRLTVL.

V usage is TRBV27 and J usage is TRBJ1-5; the D gene is possibly TRBD1 (5 bases). This CDR3 has 15 residues. Germline loops: CDR1 MNHEY, CDR2 SMNVEV (reference sequence). V dropped 0 bases and J dropped 1 base, with 7 bases sitting between them. CDR3 sequence: CASSLSGLSNQPQHF. CDR3 bases: TGTGCCAGCAGTTTATCGGGGCTGAGCAATCAGCCCCAGCATTTT.

The chain is built from TRBV7-2 and TRBJ2-4; D may be TRBD1 (6 bases). V was clipped by 4 bases and J by 8 bases, with 12 bases between them. CDR3 length: 13 amino acids. From germline, CDR1 is SGHTA and CDR2 FQGNSA. CDR3 coding DNA: TGTGCCAGCAGCTGGATTAAGGGGGACATTCAGTACTTC. It is translated as CASSWIKGDIQYF.

This clone occurred a few times. This rearrangement joins TRBV2 to TRBJ2-7; TRBD2 is a possible D gene (6 bases). CDR1 and CDR2 (germline): SNHLY, FYNNEI. The V and J ends lost 3 bases and 3 bases respectively, with 6 bases between them. The CDR3 has 12 amino acids. Written as DNA, the CDR3 is TGTGCCAGCAGTGAGGGAGGCTACGAGCAGTACTTC. Translated: CASSEGGYEQYF. The full variable domain, in which reference TRBV2 and TRBJ2-7 provide the parts outside the CDR3, is EPEVTQTPSHQVTQMGQEVILRCVPISNHLYFYWYRQILGQKVEFLVSFYNNEISEKSEIFDDQFSVERPDGSNFTLKIRSTKLEDSAMYFCASSEGGYEQYFGPGTRLTVT.

The chain carries TRBV7-8 and TRBJ2-5, with 7 bases lining up with TRBD1. Germline V gene sequence: CDR1 SGHVS, CDR2 FQNEAQ. Germline trimming cut 3 bases from V and 5 bases from J; bases unmatched to any gene: 9. The CDR3 runs 15 residues. CDR3 coding DNA: TGTGCCAGCAGCTTCAGAACAGGGGTCGAGGAGACCCAGTACTTC. Protein product: CASSFRTGVEETQYF.

The CDR3 sequence is CASSPPVLDNEKLFF. Written as DNA, the CDR3 is TGTGCCAGCTCACCACCGGTTCTAGATAATGAAAAACTGTTTTTT. This chain uses TRBV18 with TRBJ1-4; D is ambiguous. The CDR3 is made up of 15 amino acids. Trimming took off 0 bases at V and 4 bases at J, with 9 bases between the two ends. Germline V gene data show CDR1 as KGHSH and CDR2 as LQKENI. Variable domain in full (rest from reference TRBV18 and TRBJ1-4): NAGVMQNPRHLVRRRGQEARLRCSPMKGHSHVYWYRQLPEEGLKFMVYLQKENIIDESGMPKERFSAEFPKEGPSILRIQQVVRGDSAAYFCASSPPVLDNEKLFFGSGTQLSVL.

The chain employs TRBV29-1 and TRBJ2-1; TRBD1 matches at 7 bases. CDR1 is SQVTM and CDR2 is ANQGSEA in the germline V gene. The V gene end was trimmed by 7 bases and the J gene end by 0 bases; junction bases not matched to a gene: 6. This CDR3 is 14 amino acids long. This CDR3 reads CSAARDSSYNEQFF. The DNA for the CDR3 is TGCAGCGCCGCCCGGGACAGCTCCTACAATGAGCAGTTCTTC.

V gene TRBV5-1 combines with J gene TRBJ1-6, with D perhaps TRBD1 (5 bases). The germline gives CDR1 SGHRS, CDR2 YFSETQ. V was pared by 4 bases and J by 7 bases, with 12 bases between. The CDR3 consists of 14 residues. DNA for the CDR3: TGCGCCAGCAGCCCGGTGGGGCTGAATTCACCCCTCCACTTT. As protein: CASSPVGLNSPLHF.

This chain connects TRBV28 to TRBJ1-2, with TRBD1 matching 7 bases. V was pared by 6 bases and J by 0 bases, with 10 bases of the junction left unmatched. The CDR3 is 16 amino acids. In germline, CDR1 is MDHEN, CDR2 SYDVKM. The CDR3 nucleotides read TGTGCCAGCAGGACTACAGGGGTGGTACCTAACTATGGCTACACCTTC. Protein product: CASRTTGVVPNYGYTF.

The chain links TRBV28 to TRBJ2-3; 7 bases match TRBD2. The ends lost 3 bases at V and 5 bases at J; junction bases unmatched: 23. Germline V gene sequence: CDR1 MDHEN, CDR2 SYDVKM. This CDR3 has 20 amino acids. The CDR3 region has the DNA TGTGCCAGCAGTTTCCCCCAAACACCCTTAGCGGGTCTCTGGGAAGATACGCAGTATTTT. Protein product: CASSFPQTPLAGLWEDTQYF.

The chain joins TRBV29-1 to TRBJ2-7; a possible D gene is TRBD1 (5 bases). The CDR3 consists of 12 residues. Per the germline V gene, CDR1 is SQVTM and CDR2 is ANQGSEA. V was trimmed by 1 base and J by 3 bases, leaving 7 bases between them. CDR3 sequence: CSVEGQGYEQYF. In nucleotides, the CDR3 is TGCAGCGTTGAAGGGCAGGGCTACGAGCAGTACTTC.

J is TRBJ1-2 and V is TRBV5-1, with D possibly being TRBD1 (6 bases). Deletions cut 4 bases from V and 0 bases from J, with 10 bases between. Germline assignment: CDR1 SGHRS and CDR2 YFSETQ. CDR3 size: 14 residues. The CDR3: CASSNGQSNYGYTF. Written as DNA, the CDR3 is TGCGCCAGCAGCAATGGACAGTCTAACTATGGCTACACCTTC.

The chain couples TRBV5-6 to TRBJ2-1; TRBD2 matches at 9 bases. Germline V gene sequence: CDR1 SGHDT, CDR2 YYEEEE. This CDR3 region has 16 residues. Trimming cost V 4 bases and J 6 bases; bases outside gene matches: 11. The CDR3 spells CASSPVGREGSNEQFF. CDR3 coding DNA: TGTGCCAGCAGCCCGGTAGGGCGGGAGGGGTCCAATGAGCAGTTCTTC.

This chain connects TRBV28 to TRBJ1-3; 9 bases align to TRBD1. V dropped 7 bases and J dropped 2; count of bases not matched to a gene: 15. This CDR3 comprises 18 residues. Germline CDR1 is MDHEN and CDR2 is SYDVKM. In nucleotides, the CDR3 is TGTGCCAGCAACCCCCGGACAGGGGCCACTAGACCTGGAAACACCATATATTTT. It is translated as CASNPRTGATRPGNTIYF.

The genes are TRBV28 and TRBJ2-7; 8 positions match TRBD1. Germline assignment: CDR1 MDHEN and CDR2 SYDVKM. CDR3 length: 14 amino acids. V lost 6 bases and J lost 2; bases outside the gene matches: 6. CDR3 protein: CASRLTGETYEQYF. The CDR3 DNA follows: TGTGCCAGCAGGCTGACAGGGGAAACCTACGAGCAGTACTTC.

The genes are TRBV19 and TRBJ1-6; weak D call: TRBD1 (5 bases). Trimming shortened V by 5 bases and J by 8 bases, and 13 bases separated the two germline ends. The CDR3 is 14 residues long. Looked up from germline, CDR1 is LNHDA and CDR2 is SQIVND (reference sequence). The CDR3 region has the DNA TGTGCCAGTAGTCCGCGACAGCCATATTCACCCCTCCACTTT. This gives the protein CASSPRQPYSPLHF.

This sequence joins TRBV2 and TRBJ1-1, with D perhaps TRBD1 (6 bases). Trimming shortened V by 7 bases and J by 12 bases, and 18 bases separated the two germline ends. The CDR3 loop spans 12 amino acids. CDR1 SNHLY and CDR2 FYNNEI come from the germline V gene. The CDR3 loop reads CASKWGRNGTFF. The CDR3 DNA sequence: TGTGCCAGCAAATGGGGGCGCAACGGAACTTTCTTT.

The chain combines TRBV18 with TRBJ2-1; 9 positions match TRBD2. CDR3 length equals 15 residues. J gave up 4 bases and V 3 bases, and 4 bases lay outside the gene matches. Germline V gives CDR1 KGHSH, CDR2 LQKENI. CDR3 sequence: CASSPLAGEYNEQFF. The CDR3 DNA follows: TGTGCCAGCTCACCTTTAGCGGGGGAGTACAATGAGCAGTTCTTC.

The V and J genes are TRBV13 and TRBJ2-7; TRBD2 is a possible D gene (6 bases). CDR1 is PRHDT, CDR2 FYEKMQ, per germline (reference sequence). The CDR3 covers 13 residues. V lost 3 bases and J 2 bases, leaving 8 bases between the germline ends. Written as DNA, the CDR3 is TGTGCCAGCAGCTTTGGAGGGACCTACGAGCAGTACTTC. It specifies CASSFGGTYEQYF.

The chain recombines TRBV7-8 with TRBJ1-2; D remains ambiguous. Trimming cost V 1 base and J 3 bases, with 9 bases left between them. The CDR3 contains 14 residues. Germline loops: CDR1 SGHVS, CDR2 FQNEAQ. The CDR3 loop is CASSLGIQDYGYTF. The DNA for the CDR3 is TGTGCCAGCAGCTTAGGGATTCAGGACTATGGCTACACCTTC.

The genes are TRBV9 and TRBJ2-5; TRBD1 might be the D (5 bases). CDR1 is SGDLS and CDR2 is YYNGEE in the germline V gene. The CDR3 is 13 amino acids. V shed 4 bases and J shed 2 bases, with 9 bases lying between them. The DNA of the CDR3 is TGTGCCAGCAGCCTAAAGGGGCAAGAGACCCAGTACTTC. This codes for CASSLKGQETQYF.

The CDR3 region has the DNA TGTGCCAGCAGCCTGGGGACAGGGTCTCAGGCGCAGTACTTC. It translates to CASSLGTGSQAQYF. V is TRBV11-2 and J is TRBJ2-7; 9 bases map to TRBD1. The J segment lost 9 bases and the V segment lost 5 bases, leaving 11 bases of the junction unmatched. Germline V CDR1 and CDR2: SGHAT, FQNNGV. The CDR3 contains 14 residues.

The chain carries TRBV19 and TRBJ2-1, with D maybe TRBD1 (6 bases). The germline CDR1 and CDR2 sequences are LNHDA and SQIVND (reference sequence). This CDR3 contains 15 residues. Trimming took off 4 bases at V and 3 bases at J, with 13 bases between the two ends. CDR3 nucleotide sequence: TGTGCCAGTAGTAGGTCTAGGGGGTTCTACAATGAGCAGTTCTTC. Residues: CASSRSRGFYNEQFF.

The V gene is TRBV4-2, the J gene TRBJ1-2, with D maybe TRBD1 (5 bases). The CDR3 consists of 14 residues. Germline CDR1 and CDR2: LGHNA and YNFKEQ. V lost 7 bases, J lost 5 bases, and 17 bases lay in between. The CDR3 nucleotides are TGTGCCAGCAAGGTCCGACGGGAGGGGTATGGCTACACCTTC. Protein: CASKVRREGYGYTF.

The genes are TRBV7-9 and TRBJ1-1; no reliable D call. From germline, CDR1 is SEHNR and CDR2 FQNEAQ (reference sequence). This CDR3 spans 12 amino acids. The germline V and J ends were trimmed by 6 bases and 4 bases, with 9 bases remaining between them. The CDR3 sequence: CASRDGRTEAFF. The CDR3 DNA sequence: TGTGCCAGCAGGGATGGGCGCACTGAAGCTTTCTTT.

This rearrangement joins TRBV18 to TRBJ2-7, with 7 nucleotides matching TRBD1. CDR1 and CDR2 from the germline V gene are KGHSH and LQKENI. This CDR3 has 15 amino acids. J lost 1 base, V lost 3 bases, and 6 bases had no gene match. CDR3 region: CASSPARTGSYEQYF. The CDR3 DNA reads as TGTGCCAGCTCACCGGCCAGGACAGGATCCTACGAGCAGTACTTC. The entire variable domain, with the rest obtained from reference TRBV18 and TRBJ2-7, is as follows: NAGVMQNPRHLVRRRGQEARLRCSPMKGHSHVYWYRQLPEEGLKFMVYLQKENIIDESGMPKERFSAEFPKEGPSILRIQQVVRGDSAAYFCASSPARTGSYEQYFGPGTRLTVT.

This clone was recorded only once. The chain combines TRBV5-1 with TRBJ2-1, with 14 nucleotides matching TRBD2. Unmatched junction bases numbered 8, after V lost 4 bases and J lost 14 bases. Germline loops: CDR1 SGHRS, CDR2 YFSETQ. The CDR3 length is 14 residues. The CDR3 coding sequence is TGCGCCAGCAGCGTTGGACTAGCGGGAGGATTGGAGTTCTTC. Its translation is CASSVGLAGGLEFF. Combining the CDR3 with reference TRBV5-1 and TRBJ2-1 gives the whole variable domain KAGVTQTPRYLIKTRGQQVTLSCSPISGHRSVSWYQQTPGQGLQFLFEYFSETQRNKGNFPGRFSGRQFSNSRSEMNVSTLELGDSALYLCASSVGLAGGLEFFGPGTRLTVL.